Below, 6 T cell receptor beta chains from the same sample are listed, as sequenced in a study of shared clonotypes between healthy human individuals. Terminally differentiated effector memory CD45RA+ cells were excluded from the naive CD8 cells, which were CD45RO-negative and positively selected for CCR7. Here immunoSEQ multiplex PCR was the method, and the copy in TCRdb shows in-frame clones only, minus some. In the table there are around 1.9 million clones, about 93% of which are singletons. The sample consisted of naive CD8+ T cells from PBMCs. The receptors were gathered from a man aged 18-30 years in good health. Some clones in this sample may be carry-over from other donors' samples.

This clone was picked up one time. The rearrangement uses TRBV6-5 and TRBJ2-7, with 9 bases fitting TRBD2. The V and J ends lost 5 bases and 5 bases, in that order; junction bases with no gene match: 10. Germline CDR1 reads MNHEY; CDR2 reads SVGAGI. The CDR3 totals 15 residues. The CDR3 loop is CASSGREGLPHEQYF. The CDR3 nucleotides read TGTGCCAGCAGTGGGCGGGAGGGCCTTCCCCACGAGCAGTACTTC.

The rearrangement joins TRBV7-9 to TRBJ2-1, with TRBD2 matching 9 bases. Germline assignment: CDR1 SEHNR and CDR2 FQNEAQ (reference sequence). After removal of 4 bases from V and 9 bases from J, the junction contained 13 bases not matched to a gene. There are 16 residues in the CDR3. The CDR3 DNA reads TGTGCCAGCAGCTCCTCATTAGCGGGAGTCGCGGGTGAGCAGTTCTTC. It is translated as CASSSSLAGVAGEQFF.

The chain links TRBV5-1 to TRBJ2-1, with TRBD2 matching 8 bases. V shed 1 base and J 6 bases; nucleotides not matched to a gene: 9. This CDR3 has 16 residues. CDR1 is SGHRS, CDR2 YFSETQ, per germline. The chain's CDR3 is CASSLYPAGARNEQFF. Here the CDR3 DNA reads TGCGCCAGCAGCTTGTATCCAGCGGGAGCCCGCAATGAGCAGTTCTTC. Using reference TRBV5-1 and TRBJ2-1 for the parts outside the CDR3, the full variable domain is KAGVTQTPRYLIKTRGQQVTLSCSPISGHRSVSWYQQTPGQGLQFLFEYFSETQRNKGNFPGRFSGRQFSNSRSEMNVSTLELGDSALYLCASSLYPAGARNEQFFGPGTRLTVL.

About this clone itself: Within the sample, other DNA sequences also encode this same CDR3. The rearrangement links TRBV7-9 to TRBJ2-1; D is undetermined. CDR3 length: 13 amino acids. V gave up 1 base and J gave up 6 bases, with 7 bases separating them. Germline assignment: CDR1 SEHNR and CDR2 FQNEAQ (reference sequence). This CDR3 is CASSLVGVNEQFF. The CDR3, as DNA: TGTGCCAGCAGCTTAGTGGGCGTCAATGAGCAGTTCTTC.

This sequence joins TRBV9 and TRBJ2-7; D possibly matches TRBD1 or TRBD2 (5 bases each). This CDR3 is built from 16 residues. The germline CDR1 and CDR2 sequences are SGDLS and YYNGEE. Trimming took off 3 bases at V and 6 bases at J, with 22 bases between the two ends. This CDR3 reads CASSATPGRSKVEQYF. The CDR3 DNA reads as TGTGCCAGCAGCGCAACTCCGGGACGGAGCAAGGTCGAGCAGTACTTC. Full variable domain (rest looked up from reference TRBV9 and TRBJ2-7): DSGVTQTPKHLITATGQRVTLRCSPRSGDLSVYWYQQSLDQGLQFLIQYYNGEERAKGNILERFSAQQFPDLHSELNLSSLELGDSALYFCASSATPGRSKVEQYFGPGTRLTVT.

The chain uses TRBV11-2 and TRBJ2-7, with 12 bases fitting TRBD2. Germline CDR1 and CDR2: SGHAT and FQNNGV. The V and J ends lost 0 bases and 4 bases, in that order; junction bases with no gene match: 4. The CDR3 contains 16 residues. CDR3 region: CASSLELAGGFYEQYF. CDR3 DNA sequence: TGTGCCAGCAGCTTAGAACTAGCGGGAGGTTTTTACGAGCAGTACTTC.